The 9 T cell receptor beta chains below come from one sample, sequenced in a study of T cell responses to AZD1222 COVID-19 vaccine. Produced via immunoSEQ multiplex PCR; TCRdb's table is partial and in-frame only. The sample holds about 160,000 clones, just under 95% seen once. Sequencing used peripheral blood, obtained on day 0 of AZD1222 vaccination. These receptors all come from an adult in good health.

This chain connects TRBV7-9 to TRBJ1-5; D might be TRBD1 (5 bases). The CDR3 has 14 amino acids. Trimming took 1 base from V and 11 from J, leaving 15 bases between them. CDR1 is SEHNR and CDR2 is FQNEAQ in the germline V gene (reference sequence). This CDR3 reads CASSLGDPRGSQHF. For the CDR3, the DNA is TGTGCCAGCAGCTTAGGGGACCCAAGAGGGTCCCAGCATTTT. Variable domain in full (rest from reference TRBV7-9 and TRBJ1-5): DTGVSQNPRHKITKRGQNVTFRCDPISEHNRLYWYRQTLGQGPEFLTYFQNEAQLEKSRLLSDRFSAERPKGSFSTLEIQRTEQGDSAMYLCASSLGDPRGSQHFGDGTRLSIL.

Details on this clone: Other DNA sequences in this sample translate to the same CDR3. This rearrangement joins TRBV30 to TRBJ1-5, with a possible D match to TRBD1 (6 bases). V was pared by 0 bases and J by 4 bases, with 7 bases between. Germline loops: CDR1 GTSNPN, CDR2 SVGIG (reference sequence). The CDR3 runs 13 residues. CDR3: CAWSVQGNQPQHF. The DNA for the CDR3 is TGTGCCTGGAGTGTTCAGGGGAATCAGCCCCAGCATTTT.

The chain combines TRBV7-8 with TRBJ2-2; a possible D gene is TRBD1 (5 bases). Trimming shortened V by 5 bases and J by 8 bases, and 18 bases separated the two germline ends. This CDR3 has 15 residues. Germline V gene sequence: CDR1 SGHVS, CDR2 FQNEAQ. CDR3 DNA sequence: TGTGCCAGCAGCCAAGGACAAGGGGCCGGAGGGGAGCTGTTTTTT. It codes for CASSQGQGAGGELFF.

The V gene is TRBV15, the J gene TRBJ2-1; 7 nucleotides line up with TRBD2. The CDR3 is 17 residues long. J was trimmed by 2 bases and V by 0 bases; bases with no gene match: 7. Germline V gives CDR1 LNHNV, CDR2 YYDKDF (reference sequence). The chain's CDR3 is CATSRDRRLAPYNEQFF. In DNA, the CDR3 is TGTGCCACCAGCAGAGATCGTCGACTAGCCCCCTACAATGAGCAGTTCTTC.

Of note for this clone: The junction does not match germline at one end; this may be a read error. V usage is TRBV2 and J usage is TRBJ2-7; D is ambiguous. CDR1 is SNHLY, CDR2 FYNNEI, per germline. This CDR3 contains 12 residues. This CDR3 reads CASSEASGRSTF. DNA of the CDR3: TGTGCCAGCAGTGAAGCTTCCGGACGCTCGACCTTC.

A single count supports this clone. V is TRBV10-3 and J is TRBJ1-6; tentative D call: TRBD1 (5 bases). CDR1 ENHRY and CDR2 SYGVKD come from the germline V gene. The V end lost 10 bases, the J end lost 7 bases, and 14 bases lay between the germline ends. This CDR3 comprises 13 residues. DNA of the CDR3: TGTGCCAATAGGGACTTCGAGAATTCACCCCTCCACTTT. As protein: CANRDFENSPLHF.

The chain links TRBV4-2 to TRBJ2-3; perhaps TRBD1 as D (6 bases). The germline gives CDR1 LGHNA, CDR2 YNFKEQ. V lost 1 base and J 3 bases, leaving 11 bases between the germline ends. The CDR3 is 15 residues long. This CDR3 reads CASSQVGQATDTQYF. CDR3 nucleotide sequence: TGTGCCAGCAGCCAAGTGGGACAAGCGACAGATACGCAGTATTTT.

The V call is TRBV5-1, the J call TRBJ2-2; possibly TRBD1 for D (5 bases). V dropped 4 bases and J dropped 1 base, with 14 bases sitting between them. Germline lookup yields CDR1 SGHRS and CDR2 YFSETQ. The length of the CDR3 is 16 residues. The CDR3 DNA reads TGCGCCAGCAGCATAACAGGTATCGGGAACACCGGGGAGCTGTTTTTT. It translates to CASSITGIGNTGELFF.

The chain uses TRBV30 and TRBJ2-2; possibly TRBD1 or TRBD2 for D (5 bases each). V was trimmed by 3 bases and J by 1 base, leaving 21 bases between them. Germline CDR1 GTSNPN, CDR2 SVGIG (reference sequence). This CDR3 is built from 18 residues. CDR3 bases: TGTGCCTGGAGACGCACCGATTTCGGGACGGTGAACACCGGGGAGCTGTTTTTT. It translates to CAWRRTDFGTVNTGELFF.